The 22 T cell receptor beta chains reported below all come from one sample, sequenced in a study of radiation and T cells in renal cell carcinoma. The time point is: blood 2 weeks post-SBRT. Indicated treatment: 15 Gy SBRT to primary tumor, nephrectomy 4 weeks later. Using immunoSEQ multiplex PCR, the repertoire was profiled, and TCRdb retains in-frame clones only, with some absent. The sample has about 130,000 clones, more than 70% seen once. This material consisted of blood, taken from a patient whose treatment included radiotherapy and nephrectomy. The source of these receptors is an older woman with renal cell carcinoma.

This clone was observed a few times. The genes are TRBV19 and TRBJ2-6; D remains unclear. The length of the CDR3 is 14 residues. Trimming shortened V by 6 bases and J by 0 bases, and 6 bases separated the two germline ends. CDR1 is LNHDA and CDR2 is SQIVND in the germline V gene (reference sequence). CDR3 sequence reads: CASRGNSGANVLTF. The CDR3 bases are TGTGCCAGTAGGGGGAACTCTGGGGCCAACGTCCTGACTTTC.

This chain connects TRBV7-9 to TRBJ2-7; D is undetermined. From germline, CDR1 is SEHNR and CDR2 FQNEAQ (reference sequence). The CDR3 length is 13 residues. Trimming took 2 bases from V and 1 from J, leaving 6 bases between them. CDR3 sequence: CASSLTDSYEQYF. CDR3 coding DNA: TGTGCCAGCAGCTTAACGGATTCCTACGAGCAGTACTTC.

The sample holds one count of this clone. The chain uses TRBV7-9 and TRBJ1-3, with unresolved D. Between the trimmed V and J ends, which lost 0 bases and 0 bases, there was a span of 9 bases. Germline CDR1 SEHNR, CDR2 FQNEAQ (reference sequence). CDR3 size: 16 residues. CDR3 in DNA: TGTGCCAGCAGCTTAGCGGTCGCTCCCTCTGGAAACACCATATATTTT. Protein: CASSLAVAPSGNTIYF.

A few counts support this clone. The V and J genes are TRBV20-1 and TRBJ1-4; 8 bases align to TRBD1. After removal of 6 bases from V and 10 bases from J, the junction contained 4 bases not matched to a gene. CDR3 length equals 11 residues. CDR1 is DFQATT, CDR2 SNEGSKA, per germline (reference sequence). CDR3 residues: CSAPDRGKLFF. The DNA of the CDR3 is TGCAGTGCGCCCGACAGGGGAAAACTGTTTTTT.

This clone was detected only once. Here the CDR3 DNA reads TGTGCCAGCAGCTTAGGGACTAGCGGCACAGATACGCAGTATTTT. This codes for CASSLGTSGTDTQYF. This sequence joins TRBV7-9 and TRBJ2-3, with 9 bases matching TRBD2. CDR3 size: 15 residues. Per germline, CDR1 SEHNR and CDR2 FQNEAQ (reference sequence). The V gene end was trimmed by 1 base and the J gene end by 1 base; junction bases not matched to a gene: 0.

The chain couples TRBV2 to TRBJ1-1; D unresolved. Germline CDR1 and CDR2: SNHLY and FYNNEI. The V end was cut by 2 bases, the J end by 5 bases, with 9 bases between. CDR3 length: 13 amino acids. The CDR3 region has the DNA TGTGCCAGCAGTGAACGGCCCCAGACTGAAGCTTTCTTT. Protein: CASSERPQTEAFF.

The gene calls are TRBV11-2 and TRBJ2-3, with 9 bases fitting TRBD1. Germline values: CDR1 SGHAT, CDR2 FQNNGV. This CDR3 region has 19 residues. V shed 0 bases, J shed 1 base, and the junction held 11 bases outside the gene matches. The CDR3 reads CASSLDKTGGIGGTDTQYF. In nucleotides, the CDR3 is TGTGCCAGCAGCTTAGATAAAACAGGGGGCATTGGAGGCACAGATACGCAGTATTTT.

V and J are TRBV7-8 and TRBJ1-1; possibly TRBD1 for D (5 bases). The germline V gene encodes CDR1 SGHVS and CDR2 FQNEAQ. The CDR3 extends over 14 amino acids. Trimming stripped 1 base from V and 1 base from J, with 7 bases between. The DNA of the CDR3 is TGTGCCAGCAGCTTAGGAAGGGGGAACACTGAAGCTTTCTTT. It codes for CASSLGRGNTEAFF.

The count of this clone is one. This chain connects TRBV9 to TRBJ1-3; unclear D gene. Trimming removed 0 bases from V and 1 base from J, with 8 bases in between. CDR3 length: 15 residues. Germline CDR1 SGDLS, CDR2 YYNGEE. The CDR3 protein is CASSVEGTSGNTIYF. CDR3 coding DNA: TGTGCCAGCAGCGTAGAGGGCACATCTGGAAACACCATATATTTT.

V gene TRBV7-2 combines with J gene TRBJ1-2, with TRBD1 as a possible D gene (6 bases). There are 12 residues in the CDR3. Trimming took 8 bases from V and 4 from J, leaving 11 bases between them. Germline V gene lookup returns CDR1 SGHTA and CDR2 FQGNSA. The CDR3 loop reads CASQRGAYGYTF. In DNA, the CDR3 is TGTGCCAGCCAGAGGGGGGCCTATGGCTACACCTTC.

This clone was seen only a few times. The sample contains more than one DNA sequence encoding this CDR3. The genes are TRBV7-9 and TRBJ1-1, with TRBD1 as a possible D gene (5 bases). The V gene lost 1 base and the J gene lost 8 bases, with 8 bases spanning the gap. CDR1 and CDR2 from the germline V gene are SEHNR and FQNEAQ (reference sequence). This CDR3 region has 12 residues. The CDR3 bases are TGTGCCAGCAGCTTAGTTCGGGACGAAGCTTTCTTT. It translates to CASSLVRDEAFF.

The chain uses TRBV7-8 and TRBJ2-3; a weak D match, TRBD2 (6 bases). V was trimmed by 2 bases and J by 1 base, leaving 7 bases between them. Germline V gives CDR1 SGHVS, CDR2 FQNEAQ. The CDR3 extends over 14 amino acids. CDR3 DNA sequence: TGTGCCAGCAGCTTACGCGGGGGCACAGATACGCAGTATTTT. Translation gives CASSLRGGTDTQYF.

V is TRBV19 and J is TRBJ1-1; D is uncertain. The ends were cut back, 3 bases at V and 7 bases at J, with 12 bases in the middle. This CDR3 contains 13 residues. The germline V gene encodes CDR1 LNHDA and CDR2 SQIVND (reference sequence). This chain's CDR3 is CASSIEGFGEAFF. The CDR3 nucleotides are TGTGCCAGTAGTATTGAAGGATTCGGTGAAGCTTTCTTT.

The rearrangement joins TRBV7-3 to TRBJ1-2; 7 positions agree with TRBD1. CDR1 is SGHTA, CDR2 FQGTGA, per germline. With 1 base clipped from V and 4 bases from J, the junction kept 9 bases outside the gene matches. This CDR3 has 16 amino acids. The CDR3 protein is CASSLNGDRGFYGYTF. Here the CDR3 DNA reads TGTGCCAGCAGCTTAAATGGGGACAGAGGCTTCTATGGCTACACCTTC.

CDR3 sequence: CASSLSTGLGNTIYF. In nucleotides, the CDR3 is TGTGCCAGCAGTTTGTCAACAGGGTTGGGAAACACCATATATTTT. The chain has TRBV27 and TRBJ1-3; D perhaps matches TRBD1 (6 bases). Germline values: CDR1 MNHEY, CDR2 SMNVEV (reference sequence). CDR3 size: 15 residues. V shed 3 bases and J shed 4 bases, with 13 bases lying between them.

This clone appeared a few times. The CDR3 DNA follows: TGTGCCACCTCCCCTAATTCACCCCTCCACTTT. Protein sequence: CATSPNSPLHF. This chain connects TRBV27 to TRBJ1-6; D is unresolved. V dropped 10 bases and J dropped 6 bases, with 7 bases sitting between them. This CDR3 spans 11 amino acids. The germline V gene encodes CDR1 MNHEY and CDR2 SMNVEV (reference sequence).

This chain uses TRBV11-3 with TRBJ2-5; the match to TRBD2 covers 9 bases. Germline lookup yields CDR1 SGHNT and CDR2 YENEEA. With 0 bases clipped from V and 7 bases from J, the junction kept 3 bases outside the gene matches. The CDR3 is made up of 14 amino acids. This CDR3 reads CASSLEGSGGTQYF. In DNA, the CDR3 is TGTGCCAGCAGCTTAGAGGGTAGCGGGGGGACCCAGTACTTC.

This clone has only one observation. J is TRBJ1-5 and V is TRBV7-2; 7 positions match TRBD1. Germline CDR1 SGHTA, CDR2 FQGNSA. The CDR3 has 17 amino acids. V gave up 0 bases and J gave up 3 bases; unmatched junction bases: 8. The CDR3 DNA is TGTGCCAGCAGCTTAGCAGGGGGGACAGCTAACAATCAGCCCCAGCATTTT. This translates into CASSLAGGTANNQPQHF.

The rearrangement joins TRBV19 to TRBJ2-2; tentatively, D is TRBD2 (5 bases). This CDR3 has 17 residues. V shed 3 bases and J shed 6 bases, with 20 bases lying between them. Per germline, CDR1 LNHDA and CDR2 SQIVND (reference sequence). CDR3 DNA sequence: TGTGCCAGTAGTATGTCGTCGGTAGCGATGGTCCCCGGGGAGCTGTTTTTT. Its protein product is CASSMSSVAMVPGELFF.

The rearrangement links TRBV4-1 to TRBJ1-1; perhaps TRBD1 as D (5 bases). CDR3 length: 13 residues. The germline V gene has CDR1 MGHRA and CDR2 YSYEKL. Trimming cost V 1 base and J 6 bases, with 9 bases left between them. The CDR3 is CASSQVGTSEAFF. CDR3 nucleotide sequence: TGCGCCAGCAGCCAAGTTGGGACTTCTGAAGCTTTCTTT.

V usage is TRBV9 and J usage is TRBJ1-2, with 8 positions matching TRBD1. There are 15 residues in the CDR3. The trim removed 0 bases at V and 6 bases at J, leaving 7 bases unmatched. Per the germline V gene, CDR1 is SGDLS and CDR2 is YYNGEE. The CDR3 bases are TGTGCCAGCAGCGTAGGGACGGACAGGGTCCATGGCTACACCTTC. It translates to CASSVGTDRVHGYTF.

This clone was seen a single time. J is TRBJ2-3 and V is TRBV5-4; D assignment may be TRBD1 or TRBD2 (5 bases each). The CDR3 covers 14 residues. CDR1 and CDR2 (germline): SGHNT, YYREEE (reference sequence). Trimming left V 5 bases short and J 0 bases short, with 10 bases between. The CDR3 loop is CASSYGASTDTQYF. In nucleotides, the CDR3 is TGTGCCAGCAGTTACGGGGCTAGCACAGATACGCAGTATTTT.